One and the same sample provided the 9 T cell receptor beta chains below, sequenced in a study of blood T cell repertoires in COVID-19. Generated by immunoSEQ multiplex PCR, the TCRdb table keeps only in-frame clones and is missing some. This table has 250,000 to 300,000 clones, 75% to 90% appearing once. Sequenced material: peripheral blood. The receptors originated from a man aged 55 to 70 who had recovered from COVID-19.

This clone was seen only once. CDR3 coding DNA: TGTGCCAGCAGCGTAGGTCTCAGGGGGCCGGGGGAGCTGTTTTTT. This encodes CASSVGLRGPGELFF. V and J are TRBV9 and TRBJ2-2; 8 bases line up with TRBD1. CDR1 is SGDLS, CDR2 YYNGEE, per germline. The V and J ends lost 0 bases and 8 bases, in that order; junction bases with no gene match: 6. The CDR3 runs 15 residues. The full variable domain, its missing parts supplied by reference TRBV9 and TRBJ2-2, is DSGVTQTPKHLITATGQRVTLRCSPRSGDLSVYWYQQSLDQGLQFLIQYYNGEERAKGNILERFSAQQFPDLHSELNLSSLELGDSALYFCASSVGLRGPGELFFGEGSRLTVL.

CDR3 in amino acids: CATSYRENTEAFF. CDR3 in DNA: TGTGCCACCTCTTACAGAGAGAACACTGAAGCTTTCTTT. The rearrangement uses TRBV27 and TRBJ1-1; D gene unclear. The CDR3 is made up of 13 amino acids. Deletions cut 10 bases from V and 1 base from J, with 13 bases between. The germline V gene encodes CDR1 MNHEY and CDR2 SMNVEV (reference sequence).

This sequence joins TRBV19 and TRBJ2-4; possible D gene TRBD1, 7 bases. Germline loops: CDR1 LNHDA, CDR2 SQIVND (reference sequence). This CDR3 comprises 18 residues. The V end was cut by 5 bases, the J end by 0 bases, with 20 bases between. The CDR3 coding sequence is TGTGCCAGTAGTCCCCGAGGCGGGACAGCCTTAGCCAAAAACATTCAGTACTTC. The encoded protein is CASSPRGGTALAKNIQYF.

The chain recombines TRBV5-8 with TRBJ2-1; TRBD2 aligns across 12 bases. The CDR3 spans 17 residues. V gave up 0 bases and J gave up 6 bases; unmatched junction bases: 7. Germline V CDR1 and CDR2: SGHTS, YDEGEE. The CDR3: CASSLVVLAGGINEQFF. The CDR3 bases are TGTGCCAGCAGCTTGGTTGTGCTAGCGGGAGGGATCAATGAGCAGTTCTTC.

The genes are TRBV25-1 and TRBJ2-3, with 9 positions matching TRBD2. The CDR3 runs 16 residues. Looked up from germline, CDR1 is MGHDK and CDR2 is SYGVNS. The J segment lost 4 bases and the V segment lost 4 bases, leaving 9 bases of the junction unmatched. The CDR3 coding sequence is TGTGCCAGCAGTGGCCAGGTAGCGGGAGTTTCAGATACGCAGTATTTT. Translated: CASSGQVAGVSDTQYF.

The rearrangement links TRBV5-6 to TRBJ1-4, with D tentatively TRBD1 (6 bases). This CDR3 comprises 14 residues. CDR1 is SGHDT, CDR2 YYEEEE, per germline. V was clipped by 2 bases and J by 5 bases, with 10 bases between them. CDR3 DNA: TGTGCCAGCAGCTTCGACAGGAAAAATGAAAAACTGTTTTTT. The encoded protein is CASSFDRKNEKLFF. Supplemented by reference TRBV5-6 and TRBJ1-4, the full variable domain reads DAGVTQSPTHLIKTRGQQVTLRCSPKSGHDTVSWYQQALGQGPQFIFQYYEEEERQRGNFPDRFSGHQFPNYSSELNVNALLLGDSALYLCASSFDRKNEKLFFGSGTQLSVL.

CDR3 loop: CASSSSTLGGQETQYF. CDR3 nucleotide sequence: TGTGCCAGCAGCAGTAGCACTTTAGGGGGACAAGAGACCCAGTACTTC. The chain carries TRBV11-2 and TRBJ2-5; possible D gene TRBD1, 6 bases. Germline-derived CDR1 and CDR2 are SGHAT and FQNNGV. Trimming took off 5 bases at V and 2 bases at J, with 18 bases between the two ends. The CDR3 is made up of 16 amino acids.

The V and J genes are TRBV7-2 and TRBJ1-4; the match to TRBD1 covers 9 bases. The CDR3 spans 16 residues. Germline trimming cut 5 bases from V and 5 bases from J; bases unmatched to any gene: 9. Germline CDR1 reads SGHTA; CDR2 reads FQGNSA. CDR3 in DNA: TGTGCCAGCAGCGCCTACAGGGGGCGCGTAAATGAAAAACTGTTTTTT. It specifies CASSAYRGRVNEKLFF.

V and J are TRBV11-2 and TRBJ2-1; 7 bases map to TRBD1. CDR3 length: 13 amino acids. CDR1 is SGHAT and CDR2 is FQNNGV in the germline V gene. J lost 4 bases, V lost 4 bases, and 1 base had no gene match. CDR3 sequence (DNA): TGTGCCAGCAGCTCACAGGGGTACAATGAGCAGTTCTTC. This encodes CASSSQGYNEQFF. The full variable domain, with the rest looked up from reference TRBV11-2 and TRBJ2-1, is EAGVAQSPRYKIIEKRQSVAFWCNPISGHATLYWYQQILGQGPKLLIQFQNNGVVDDSQLPKDRFSAERLKGVDSTLKIQPAKLEDSAVYLCASSSQGYNEQFFGPGTRLTVL.